The clone carrying this TCR beta chain has more than one count but fewer than ten. Germline-derived CDR1 and CDR2 are SGHRS and YFSETQ. Trimming cost V 3 bases and J 5 bases; bases outside gene matches: 2. This CDR3 is built from 13 residues. This sample was taken from a study of shared clonotypes between healthy human individuals. Repertoires were generated with immunoSEQ multiplex PCR, while TCRdb's copy carries only in-frame clones and drops some. The sample lists 2 million to 3 million clones; 90% to 95% were seen once. Sample: naive CD4+ T cells sorted from blood. This sample's subset: CD45RA+ positively selected. This chain uses TRBV5-1 with TRBJ2-3; 8 nucleotides line up with TRBD1. This TCR came from a man aged 18 to 30 in good health. The CDR3 loop is CASSYGQGDTQYF. CDR3 sequence (DNA): TGCGCCAGCAGCTACGGACAGGGAGATACGCAGTATTTT.